Following are 9 T cell receptor beta chains from one sample sequenced in a study of T cell responses to AZD1222 COVID-19 vaccine. Here immunoSEQ multiplex PCR was the method, and the copy in TCRdb shows in-frame clones only, minus some. The table lists 84,000 or so clones, roughly nine tenths of them singletons. The sequenced sample was peripheral blood, obtained on day 0 of AZD1222 vaccination. The receptors stem from an adult in good health.

The chain links TRBV5-1 to TRBJ2-1, with a possible D match to TRBD2 (5 bases). The V and J ends lost 3 bases and 9 bases respectively, with 16 bases between them. This CDR3 region has 14 residues. Germline CDR1 and CDR2: SGHRS and YFSETQ. DNA of the CDR3: TGCGCCAGCAGCTCTATAGTGGGGAGTGGTGAGCAGTTCTTC. It codes for CASSSIVGSGEQFF.

The V and J genes are TRBV29-1 and TRBJ1-5; no definite D call. This CDR3 is built from 13 residues. Germline V gene data show CDR1 as SQVTM and CDR2 as ANQGSEA. This CDR3 is CSVLPSSNQPQHF. CDR3 bases: TGCAGTGTCCTACCGTCGAGCAATCAGCCCCAGCATTTT.

This clone occurred a few times. This chain links TRBV7-8 with TRBJ1-6; no clear D gene. The CDR3 sequence is 15 residues long. CDR1 and CDR2 from the germline V gene are SGHVS and FQNEAQ. The V end lost 1 base, the J end lost 1 base, and 5 bases lay between the germline ends. The CDR3 spells CASSLGISYNSPLHF. CDR3 DNA: TGTGCCAGCAGCTTAGGGATATCCTATAATTCACCCCTCCACTTT.

This chain joins TRBV9 and TRBJ2-2; either TRBD1 or TRBD2 may supply D (5 bases each). Germline V gives CDR1 SGDLS, CDR2 YYNGEE. The CDR3 extends over 14 amino acids. Trimming pared 7 bases from V and 0 bases from J, leaving 10 bases between. Here the CDR3 reads CASRGTSNTGELFF. CDR3 DNA sequence: TGTGCCAGCCGAGGGACCTCGAACACCGGGGAGCTGTTTTTT.

This clone was recorded only once. The gene calls are TRBV9 and TRBJ1-6, with TRBD1 matching 7 bases. This CDR3 has 15 residues. With 6 bases clipped from V and 8 bases from J, the junction kept 11 bases outside the gene matches. The germline gives CDR1 SGDLS, CDR2 YYNGEE. The CDR3 spells CASTPEGARDSPLHF. In nucleotides, the CDR3 is TGTGCCAGCACCCCGGAGGGGGCACGTGATTCACCCCTCCACTTT.

The chain carries TRBV20-1 and TRBJ1-1; D is ambiguous. CDR3 length equals 11 residues. Germline V gene data show CDR1 as DFQATT and CDR2 as SNEGSKA (reference sequence). The ends were cut back, 6 bases at V and 11 bases at J, with 16 bases in the middle. CDR3 DNA sequence: TGCAGTGCCCAGCCGGAGGTGGAGGCTTTCTTT. Residues: CSAQPEVEAFF.

CDR3 sequence (DNA): TGTGCCAGCAGTTCAGGACCACTTGATGAGCAGTTCTTC. This encodes CASSSGPLDEQFF. The rearrangement joins TRBV12-3 or TRBV12-4 to TRBJ2-1; D unresolved. The V and J ends lost 4 bases and 8 bases respectively, with 12 bases between them. The CDR3 loop spans 13 amino acids.

This sequence joins TRBV19 and TRBJ2-4; the D gene is possibly TRBD2 (6 bases). Germline V CDR1 and CDR2: LNHDA, SQIVND (reference sequence). The CDR3 covers 17 residues. V was shortened by 5 bases and J by 0 bases, with 17 bases between the two germline ends. CDR3 nucleotide sequence: TGTGCCAGTAGTGAGTGGTACGGGAGTGGAGCCAAAAACATTCAGTACTTC. Its protein is CASSEWYGSGAKNIQYF.

The CDR3 spells CASQTGSLNSPLHF. CDR3 bases: TGTGCCAGTCAAACAGGTTCCCTTAATTCACCCCTCCACTTT. The chain recombines TRBV7-9 with TRBJ1-6; D perhaps matches TRBD1 (5 bases). This CDR3 spans 14 amino acids. The V end lost 9 bases, the J end lost 6 bases, and 15 bases lay between the germline ends. Germline V gene data show CDR1 as SEHNR and CDR2 as FQNEAQ (reference sequence).